These T cell receptor beta chains were read from a single sample in a study of blood T cell repertoires in COVID-19. Produced via immunoSEQ multiplex PCR; TCRdb's table is partial and in-frame only. The table includes fewer than 300,000 clones, more than 65% detected once. Sequenced: peripheral blood. These receptors were taken from a woman between 18 and 29 years old with acute or convalescent COVID-19. CDR3s include the opening cysteine and the closing phenylalanine or tryptophan. A D gene is named only where the DNA matches it firmly. Clone size is given for some rows only: seen once, a few or many times, or a class if the clone is expanded.

cdr3_aa cdr3_nt d_call j_call v_call clone_size
CASGDRPYEQYF TGTGCCAGCGGGGACAGACCCTACGAGCAGTACTTC TRBD1 TRBJ2-7 TRBV28 -
CSVDGTDEQYF TGCAGCGTTGATGGGACAGACGAGCAGTACTTC TRBD1 TRBJ2-7 TRBV29-1 -
CASSQWGGQGNSPLHF TGTGCCAGCAGCCAATGGGGGGGACAGGGGAATTCACCCCTCCACTTT TRBD1 TRBJ1-6 TRBV14 -
CASSYLTGSGTEAFF TGTGCCAGCAGTTACCTAACAGGGAGTGGCACTGAAGCTTTCTTT - TRBJ1-1 TRBV6-5 -
CATSRGSSGITDTQYF TGTGCCACCAGCAGAGGTTCTAGCGGAATCACAGATACGCAGTATTTT TRBD2 TRBJ2-3 TRBV15 -
CASSFTDRGVDGIHYEQYF TGCGCCAGCAGCTTTACCGACAGGGGCGTGGACGGGATCCACTACGAGCAGTACTTC TRBD1 TRBJ2-7 TRBV5-1 -
CASSAQLVGDTQYF TGTGCCAGCAGCGCCCAACTAGTGGGGGATACGCAGTATTTT - TRBJ2-3 TRBV9 -
CASNRGLQGNTEAFF TGTGCCAGCAACCGGGGCCTACAGGGGAACACTGAAGCTTTCTTT - TRBJ1-1 TRBV6-5 -
CASSRRGEQYF TGTGCCAGCAGCCGCCGGGGCGAGCAGTACTTC - TRBJ2-7 TRBV13 -
CASSLEARGLGNTIYF TGTGCCAGCAGCTTAGAGGCCAGGGGGCTTGGAAACACCATATATTTT TRBD1 TRBJ1-3 TRBV7-2 once
CASSFGTGRQETQYF TGTGCCAGCAGCTTCGGGACAGGGAGACAGGAGACCCAGTACTTC TRBD1 TRBJ2-5 TRBV7-9 few
CASSSTGTGDGYTF TGTGCCAGCAGCTCAACCGGGACAGGAGATGGCTACACCTTC TRBD1 TRBJ1-2 TRBV9 once
CASRVTGSGIQYF TGTGCCAGCAGGGTGACAGGGTCGGGCATTCAGTACTTC TRBD1 TRBJ2-4 TRBV5-5 -
CASSGTGPDQPQHF TGTGCCAGCAGCGGGACAGGGCCCGATCAGCCCCAGCATTTT TRBD1 TRBJ1-5 TRBV28 -
CASSWTRGSGTEAFF TGTGCCAGCAGCTGGACCCGGGGATCCGGCACTGAAGCTTTCTTT - TRBJ1-1 TRBV5-5 -
CASSSRGMGEKLFF TGTGCCAGCAGTTCCAGGGGTATGGGAGAAAAACTGTTTTTT - TRBJ1-4 TRBV6-5 -
CASSRRSGLIYEQYF TGTGCCAGCAGCCGGAGATCGGGACTAATCTACGAGCAGTACTTC TRBD2 TRBJ2-7 TRBV14 -
CAWSVSSGANVLTF TGTGCCTGGAGTGTCAGCTCTGGGGCCAACGTCCTGACTTTC - TRBJ2-6 TRBV30 -
CASSLYPSVGRADTQYF TGTGCCAGCAGTTTATATCCATCCGTAGGGAGGGCAGATACGCAGTATTTT TRBD2 TRBJ2-3 TRBV28 -
CASSPQGVGDYEQYF TGCGCCAGCAGCCCACAGGGGGTGGGGGATTACGAGCAGTACTTC TRBD1 TRBJ2-7 TRBV5-1 -
CASSRTLGQVLINEKLFF TGTGCCAGCAGCAGAACGTTAGGACAGGTGTTAATCAATGAAAAACTGTTTTTT TRBD1 TRBJ1-4 TRBV5-6 -
CASSLFGKPGAYEQYF TGTGCCAGCAGCTTATTTGGGAAGCCGGGAGCCTACGAGCAGTACTTC - TRBJ2-7 TRBV7-2 -
CSVVPSWRGETQYF TGCAGCGTTGTTCCCTCTTGGAGAGGAGAGACCCAGTACTTC - TRBJ2-5 TRBV29-1 -
CASSLETHQGGTQYF TGCGCCAGCAGCTTGGAGACACACCAAGGGGGGACCCAGTACTTC - TRBJ2-5 TRBV5-1 -
CASAPLALQETQYF TGTGCCAGCGCCCCACTAGCGCTCCAAGAGACCCAGTACTTC TRBD2 TRBJ2-5 TRBV27 -
CAISEWSVAGANVLTF TGTGCCATCAGTGAGTGGTCGGTTGCTGGGGCCAACGTCCTGACTTTC - TRBJ2-6 TRBV10-3 -
CASSPGGSDTQYF TGTGCCAGTAGCCCAGGGGGCTCAGATACGCAGTATTTT TRBD1 TRBJ2-3 TRBV19 -
CASSGYGTGLTEAFF TGTGCCAGCAGCGGTTACGGGACAGGCCTCACTGAAGCTTTCTTT TRBD1 TRBJ1-1 TRBV5-4 once